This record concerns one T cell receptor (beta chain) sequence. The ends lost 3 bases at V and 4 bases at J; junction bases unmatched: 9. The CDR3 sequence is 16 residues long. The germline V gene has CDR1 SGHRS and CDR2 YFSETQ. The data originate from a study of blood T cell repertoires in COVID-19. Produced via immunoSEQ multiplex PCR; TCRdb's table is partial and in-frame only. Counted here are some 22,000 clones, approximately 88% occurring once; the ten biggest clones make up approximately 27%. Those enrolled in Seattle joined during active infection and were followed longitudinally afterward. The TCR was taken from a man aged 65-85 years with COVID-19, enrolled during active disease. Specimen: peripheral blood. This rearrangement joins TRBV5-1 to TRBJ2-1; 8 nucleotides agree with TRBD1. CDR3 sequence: CASSSDRASSYNEQFF. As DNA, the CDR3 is TGCGCCAGCAGCTCGGACAGGGCTTCCTCTTACAATGAGCAGTTCTTC.